These T cell receptor beta chains were read from a single sample in a study of human T cells and chemical hapten exposure. TCRdb re-derived calls from the RACE reads in MiXCR, one entry per CDR3 protein. The repertoire holds roughly 100,000 distinct CDR3 sequences, with around 12% as singletons. Material: whole blood, obtained in connection with sensitization to the hapten diphenylcyclopropenone (DPC). These receptor sequences come from a woman in her 50s with alopecia areata. Some clones in this sample may be carry-over from other donors' samples. CDR3s include the opening cysteine and the closing phenylalanine or tryptophan. D genes are given only for firm matches.

TRBV6-5,.,16,CASSYSLYGDNYGYTF
TRBV28,.,14,CASNPGDSNYGYTF
TRBV5-4,.,15,CASSLGAVSSYEQYF
TRBV7-2,.,17,CASSLDFQGPLGEKLFF
TRBV2,.,15,CASRHRTAQGETQYF
TRBV29-1,.,12,CSVRQGTDTQYF
TRBV6-1,.,13,CASVDDTNTEAFF
TRBV12-3/TRBV12-4,TRBD1,14,CASSLGQGKDEAFF
TRBV20-1,.,16,CSARDFRGGANEKLFF
TRBV5-1,TRBD1,14,CASALAGTGNGYTF
TRBV5-1,.,14,CASKDVSGANVLTF
TRBV27,.,14,CASSSPMGGYEQYF
TRBV20-1,TRBD2,17,CSARDHAGGPNTGELFF
TRBV6-5,.,16,CASSYGWETGANVLTF
TRBV20-1,.,13,CSARDLPNYGYTF
TRBV7-6,.,14,CASSLQGSNSPLHF
TRBV6-6,.,13,CASSWGRQETQYF
TRBV20-1,.,15,CSARDTATGPIGYTF
TRBV12-2,.,15,CASRLARGGTDTQYF
TRBV29-1,.,11,CSVGEGYEQYF
TRBV20-1,TRBD1,14,CSAQLGTVNQPQHF
TRBV11-2,.,15,CASSFSGSSGEPQHF
TRBV6-1,.,12,CASSGNRQPQHF
TRBV2,.,15,CASSDRAGGNTEAFF
TRBV28,.,13,CASSFEGVEEQFF
TRBV27,.,13,CVSRYTSDTEAFF
TRBV20-1,.,14,CSAYDRNRVEGYTF
TRBV19,.,15,CASRTRDPREQPQHF
TRBV28,.,14,CASSLIPGIYEQYF
TRBV4-1,.,13,CASSQGRNTEAFF
TRBV7-2,.,12,CASSLARETQYF
TRBV24-1,.,14,CATSDPAVDYGYTF
TRBV20-1,TRBD2,16,CSASLVGSGGDYTQYF
TRBV5-1,.,13,CASSPRRDFGYTF
TRBV12-3/TRBV12-4,TRBD1,15,CASSRPGGEVGGYTF
TRBV18,TRBD1,19,CASSPLAGGPSSSYNEQFF
TRBV6-1,.,14,CASSTQGMAYEQYF
TRBV6-5,TRBD2,15,CAIAALAGGRDTQYF
TRBV4-2,.,15,CASSQAGDTTYEQYF
TRBV2,.,13,CASRRDRDEKLFF
TRBV14,.,14,CASSPGRNTGELFF